The 26 T cell receptor beta chains below all came from one sample that was sequenced in a study of shared clonotypes between healthy human individuals. Repertoires were generated with immunoSEQ multiplex PCR, while TCRdb's copy carries only in-frame clones and drops some. Among under 550,000 clones listed, less than 96% were seen once. Sample: naive CD4+ T cells sorted from blood. Subset of the sample: CD45RA+ positively selected. The receptors originated from a woman aged 30 to 39 in good health.

CDR3 DNA: TGTGCTCAGGCAGGGGGATCTGGGGCCAACGTCCTGACTTTC. Translated: CAQAGGSGANVLTF. The chain recombines TRBV30 with TRBJ2-6; 7 bases map to TRBD1. The CDR3 is 14 residues long. CDR1 is GTSNPN, CDR2 SVGIG, per germline (reference sequence).

There are a few counts of this clone. The CDR3 region is CASSWIHEQYF. The CDR3 bases are TGTGCCAGCAGCTGGATCCACGAGCAGTACTTC. The V gene is TRBV28, the J gene TRBJ2-7, with no clear D. V was trimmed by 6 bases and J by 5 bases, leaving 8 bases between them. The germline V gene encodes CDR1 MDHEN and CDR2 SYDVKM. This CDR3 is 11 amino acids long.

This chain uses TRBV2 with TRBJ2-3; D is unclear. V gave up 8 bases and J gave up 2 bases, with 8 bases separating them. CDR1 is SNHLY, CDR2 FYNNEI, per germline. CDR3 length equals 12 residues. This chain's CDR3 is CASEEITDTQYF. The CDR3 DNA reads as TGTGCCAGCGAGGAGATCACAGATACGCAGTATTTT.

The CDR3: CASSFSQGRYGYTF. For the CDR3, the DNA is TGTGCCAGCAGCTTTTCCCAGGGCCGGTATGGCTACACCTTC. The rearrangement links TRBV5-6 to TRBJ1-2; a weak D match, TRBD1 (5 bases). The CDR3 is made up of 14 amino acids. CDR1 and CDR2 from the germline V gene are SGHDT and YYEEEE. Trimming took off 2 bases at V and 5 bases at J, with 13 bases between the two ends.

This chain joins TRBV6-6 and TRBJ2-7; 7 bases are a match to TRBD2. CDR3 length equals 14 residues. Germline V lookup: CDR1 MNHNY, CDR2 SVGAGI (reference sequence). V lost 8 bases, J lost 7 bases, and 14 bases stayed unmatched. Here the CDR3 reads CASAQAGVPAEQYF. The CDR3 coding sequence is TGTGCCAGCGCACAGGCGGGAGTGCCGGCGGAGCAGTACTTC.

The V gene is TRBV28, the J gene TRBJ1-2, with 9 bases that match TRBD1. Germline assignment: CDR1 MDHEN and CDR2 SYDVKM. This CDR3 comprises 14 residues. V lost 8 bases, J lost 4 bases, and 8 bases stayed unmatched. CDR3 nucleotides: TGTGCCAGCGGTTGGACAGGGGACATCTATGGCTACACCTTC. The encoded protein is CASGWTGDIYGYTF.

There are a few counts of this clone. V is TRBV5-1 and J is TRBJ2-7, with 9 bases that match TRBD1. The length of the CDR3 is 15 residues. Germline V lookup: CDR1 SGHRS, CDR2 YFSETQ. The V gene end was trimmed by 0 bases and the J gene end by 6 bases; junction bases not matched to a gene: 7. For the CDR3, the DNA is TGCGCCAGCAGCTTGGGAGGGACAGGGTACGCCGAGCAGTACTTC. This codes for CASSLGGTGYAEQYF.

The chain has TRBV4-1 and TRBJ2-5; the D is unclear. The V end lost 4 bases, the J end lost 4 bases, and 13 bases lay between the germline ends. This CDR3 is 14 amino acids long. Germline CDR1 and CDR2: MGHRA and YSYEKL. The CDR3 DNA follows: TGCGCCAGCAGCCCAAGTAGACGCCCAGAGACCCAGTACTTC. Protein product: CASSPSRRPETQYF.

The gene calls are TRBV28 and TRBJ2-7, with D perhaps given as TRBD1 or TRBD2 (5 bases each). This CDR3 has 15 amino acids. Germline CDR1 MDHEN, CDR2 SYDVKM. V was pared by 8 bases and J by 3 bases, with 20 bases between. The DNA of the CDR3 is TGTGCCAGCCTCGGGGCGACCGGAGGCAGCTACGAGCAGTACTTC. This encodes CASLGATGGSYEQYF.

The CDR3 coding sequence is TGTGCCAGCAGCCCATGGGGTAGTTCGACAGGGGTCAGGTCCTACGAGCAGTACTTC. This codes for CASSPWGSSTGVRSYEQYF. The chain combines TRBV7-9 with TRBJ2-7; TRBD1 aligns across 8 bases. Trimming at V came to 5 bases and at J to 1 base, leaving 19 bases not matched to a gene. CDR1 is SEHNR and CDR2 is FQNEAQ in the germline V gene (reference sequence). The CDR3 consists of 19 residues.

The gene calls are TRBV11-2 and TRBJ2-2; 11 nucleotides match TRBD2. V dropped 1 base and J dropped 4; count of bases not matched to a gene: 8. CDR3 length: 18 residues. Germline CDR1 SGHAT, CDR2 FQNNGV. The CDR3 nucleotides are TGTGCCAGCAGCTTAGGTCGTTTCGGACTAGCGGGCACCGGGGAGCTGTTTTTT. It translates to CASSLGRFGLAGTGELFF.

The J gene is TRBJ2-5, the V gene TRBV28; 8 bases line up with TRBD2. V was clipped by 4 bases and J by 4 bases; unmatched bases: 8. Germline V gene lookup returns CDR1 MDHEN and CDR2 SYDVKM. The length of the CDR3 is 15 residues. CDR3 in amino acids: CASSSTGGVRETQYF. The CDR3 DNA is TGTGCCAGCAGTTCTACCGGGGGGGTTAGAGAGACCCAGTACTTC.

The chain has TRBV25-1 and TRBJ1-4; weak D call: TRBD1 (6 bases). CDR3 length equals 14 residues. V lost 3 bases and J lost 8, with 13 bases in between. Germline lookup yields CDR1 MGHDK and CDR2 SYGVNS. The chain's CDR3 is CASSDRGVTEKLFF. The CDR3 DNA reads TGTGCCAGCAGTGACAGGGGTGTGACAGAAAAACTGTTTTTT.

The rearrangement joins TRBV25-1 to TRBJ2-7; TRBD1 matches at 9 bases. V lost 5 bases, J lost 2 bases, and 7 bases stayed unmatched. CDR3 size: 15 residues. Germline CDR1 MGHDK, CDR2 SYGVNS. As DNA, the CDR3 is TGTGCCAGCAGTAATACAGGGGGCCTCCCCTACGAGCAGTACTTC. Protein product: CASSNTGGLPYEQYF.

This clone was observed once. Other DNA sequences within the sample encode an identical CDR3. This chain joins TRBV28 and TRBJ1-2; 9 bases line up with TRBD1. J lost 7 bases, V lost 4 bases, and 4 bases had no gene match. The CDR3 length is 13 residues. Germline lookup yields CDR1 MDHEN and CDR2 SYDVKM. In DNA, the CDR3 is TGTGCCAGCAGTTCGGGACAGGGCGGTGGCTACACCTTC. Protein product: CASSSGQGGGYTF.

The rearrangement uses TRBV7-9 and TRBJ1-1; unclear D gene. The CDR3 length is 14 residues. With 5 bases removed from V and 3 bases from J, the gap between germline ends came to 13 bases. Germline V lookup: CDR1 SEHNR, CDR2 FQNEAQ (reference sequence). The CDR3 spells CASSPDAGHTEAFF. DNA of the CDR3: TGTGCCAGCAGCCCGGACGCCGGTCACACTGAAGCTTTCTTT.

This clone appeared a single time. The V and J genes are TRBV27 and TRBJ2-7; 11 positions agree with TRBD2. The CDR3 has 20 residues. CDR1 is MNHEY, CDR2 SMNVEV, per germline (reference sequence). J gave up 0 bases and V 5 bases, and 18 bases lay outside the gene matches. The CDR3 reads CASSRLYTSGRFGVSYEQYF. DNA of the CDR3: TGTGCCAGCAGTCGGCTTTATACTAGCGGGAGATTTGGAGTCTCCTACGAGCAGTACTTC.

This clone came up a few times. This chain joins TRBV18 and TRBJ2-7; 9 bases map to TRBD2. Germline V gives CDR1 KGHSH, CDR2 LQKENI. The CDR3 extends over 14 amino acids. Trimming at V came to 5 bases and at J to 1 base, leaving 3 bases not matched to a gene. Written as DNA, the CDR3 is TGTGCCAGCTCAAGGACTAGCGATTCCTACGAGCAGTACTTC. Translation: CASSRTSDSYEQYF.

The J gene is TRBJ1-5, the V gene TRBV10-1, with 7 bases fitting TRBD1. The trim removed 5 bases at V and 4 bases at J, leaving 5 bases unmatched. The CDR3 consists of 14 residues. CDR1 and CDR2 (germline): WNHNN, SYGVQD (reference sequence). This CDR3 reads CASSLDRDNQPQHF. CDR3 bases: TGCGCCAGCAGTCTCGACAGGGATAATCAGCCCCAGCATTTT.

The V and J genes are TRBV10-2 and TRBJ1-1; the D is unclear. CDR1 is WSHSY and CDR2 is SAAADI in the germline V gene. Trimming cost V 1 base and J 3 bases, with 6 bases left between them. This CDR3 has 13 residues. The CDR3 sequence is CASSEWDYTEAFF. Written as DNA, the CDR3 is TGCGCCAGCAGTGAGTGGGATTACACTGAAGCTTTCTTT.

On this clone itself: At one end, the junction sequence differs from germline, possibly due to a read error. The V gene is TRBV29-1, the J gene TRBJ1-1; D might be TRBD1 (5 bases). Germline-derived CDR1 and CDR2 are SQVTM and ANQGSEA. CDR3 size: 13 residues. The CDR3 DNA reads as TGCATCGTTAGCCCAACAGGGAACACTGAAGCTTTCTTT. As protein: CIVSPTGNTEAFF.

The chain carries TRBV10-3 and TRBJ1-4; possibly TRBD1 for D (5 bases). V was cut by 11 bases and J by 4 bases, with 14 bases left in between. The CDR3 length is 13 residues. Per the germline V gene, CDR1 is ENHRY and CDR2 is SYGVKD. The CDR3 spells CAAGNRINEKLFF. Written as DNA, the CDR3 is TGTGCCGCGGGGAACAGGATTAATGAAAAACTGTTTTTT.

The V gene is TRBV6-5, the J gene TRBJ2-1, with 10 positions matching TRBD2. This CDR3 is 14 amino acids long. Per germline, CDR1 MNHEY and CDR2 SVGAGI. The J segment lost 9 bases and the V segment lost 2 bases, leaving 4 bases of the junction unmatched. CDR3: CASSYSGRALEQFF. In DNA form, the CDR3 reads TGTGCCAGCAGTTACAGCGGGAGGGCCCTTGAGCAGTTCTTC.

This rearrangement joins TRBV6-1 to TRBJ1-3; D unresolved. Per germline, CDR1 MNHNS and CDR2 SASEGT. Trimming cost V 2 bases and J 0 bases, with 11 bases left between them. This CDR3 region has 16 residues. The CDR3 bases are TGTGCCAGCAGTGAACTATTCAGTACCTCTGGAAACACCATATATTTT. It is translated as CASSELFSTSGNTIYF.

V usage is TRBV6-1 and J usage is TRBJ2-1; D possibly corresponds to TRBD2 (6 bases). Germline CDR1 and CDR2: MNHNS and SASEGT. CDR3 length: 16 residues. The V end lost 2 bases, the J end lost 8 bases, and 19 bases lay between the germline ends. CDR3 residues: CASSEMGLASLDEQFF. The DNA for the CDR3 is TGTGCCAGCAGTGAAATGGGTCTAGCGAGCTTGGATGAGCAGTTCTTC.

The J gene is TRBJ2-5, the V gene TRBV15, with 7 bases fitting TRBD1. Trimming cost V 2 bases and J 3 bases; bases outside gene matches: 12. CDR1 is LNHNV, CDR2 YYDKDF, per germline (reference sequence). The CDR3 sequence is 17 residues long. CDR3: CATSRNLLGGGKETQYF. The DNA for the CDR3 is TGTGCCACCAGCAGAAACCTTCTAGGGGGCGGCAAAGAGACCCAGTACTTC.